The clone carrying this T cell receptor beta chain was counted a few times. This sample stems from a study of blood T cells in healthy people across ages. A second PCR, run for 7 to 11 cycles, used a sample-barcoded 5' primer plus a J-beta primer mix. TCRdb redid the calling of the 5' RACE reads with MiXCR, one entry per CDR3 protein. The sample includes about 1.4 million distinct CDR3 sequences, around 59% of them seen just once. Germline V gene data show CDR1 as MDHEN and CDR2 as SYDVKM. The CDR3 length is 11 residues. V was shortened by 7 bases and J by 11 bases, with 14 bases between the two germline ends.

The J gene is TRBJ2-5, the V gene TRBV28; D gene unclear. This TCR derives from a man younger than 35 in good health. Material for sequencing was blood. The CDR3 sequence is CASNLRGEQYF. In nucleotides, the CDR3 is TGTGCCAGCAATCTGCGCGGTGAGCAGTACTTC. Looking up the rest from reference TRBV28 and TRBJ2-5 gives the full variable domain: DVKVTQSSRYLVKRTGEKVFLECVQDMDHENMFWYRQDPGLGLRLIYFSYDVKMKEKGDIPEGYSVSREKKERFSLILESASTNQTSMYLCASNLRGEQYFGPGTRLLVL.